These T cell receptor beta chains were read from a single sample in a study of cytomegalovirus exposure and HLA in healthy donors. TCRdb's table, derived via immunoSEQ multiplex PCR, lists solely in-frame clones and lacks some. The data show fewer than 200,000 clones, 75% to 85% seen once. Sequencing input: PBMCs. These receptors all stem from a woman aged 25 to 45 in good health and CMV-seropositive. The CDR3 runs from the conserved cysteine through the conserved F or W.

v_gene	CDR3aa
TRBV5-5	CASSLLGGAGGTEAFF
TRBV6-5	CASSHGSSYNEQFF
TRBV19	CASSIGGGGTEAFF
TRBV10-3	CAISEDRGGVEQFF
TRBV11-2	CASSLKGWDINTEAFF
TRBV6-6	CASRESGRSTEAFF
TRBV19	CASTGLYGYTF
TRBV5-1	CASSPGGVGPGEQFF
TRBV5-4	CATTRTGGNNYGYTF
TRBV19	CASSNSGRGEQYF
TRBV29-1	CSAYSGGYTGEQFF
TRBV27	CASSWAGGARNEQFF
TRBV10-1	CASSESGGARDTQYF
TRBV28	CASSPGGYYGYTF
TRBV12-5	CASGIGQAGRNTEAFF
TRBV5-5	CASSKPHGAVGTDTQYF
TRBV5-1	CASSLVAGGPSGELFF
TRBV10-1	CASRPQGWSNQPQHF
TRBV4-2	CASSQAVASAGGTYNEQFF
TRBV4-1	CASSQAVRWNEKLFF
TRBV15	CATSRDRSGNSNQPQHF
TRBV11-3	CASSSRVTDTQYF
TRBV19	CASNEQPFMNTEAFF
TRBV27	CASSLHPSLSTDTQYF
TRBV29-1	CSVTGDGYTF
TRBV6-9	CASSYKDSRGGEAFF
TRBV7-9	CASSEVRGGVEQYF
TRBV2	CASLRTGDYGYTF
TRBV5-1	CASSSGAGELFF
TRBV6-1	CASSLPAGDTGELFF
TRBV11-2	CASSLQLGGAGELFF
TRBV6-1	CASSEARIFIETQYF
TRBV4-2	CASSPEAGAGANVLTF
TRBV7-2	CTSSTDSPYEQYF
TRBV30	CAWSAVGTGEDSFF
TRBV9	CASSTTEDEQYF
TRBV6-1	CASSGAYNSPLHF
TRBV19	CASRVAGGHHEQFF